The 8 T cell receptor beta chains listed next were all sequenced from one sample in a study of cytomegalovirus exposure and HLA in healthy donors. With 60 Vbeta and 13 Jbeta primers, the PCR was carried out. Profiled with immunoSEQ multiplex PCR; TCRdb holds only in-frame clones, not every one. The sample has roughly 89,000 clones, 55% to 70% seen once. Specimen: PBMCs. These receptor sequences come from a woman aged 45-65 years in good health and CMV-seropositive.

The V and J genes are TRBV19 and TRBJ2-5; tentatively, D is TRBD1 (5 bases). The CDR3 contains 16 residues. Germline CDR1 LNHDA, CDR2 SQIVND (reference sequence). Trimming shortened V by 4 bases and J by 3 bases, and 18 bases separated the two germline ends. The DNA of the CDR3 is TGTGCCAGTAGTACCCAGCCTGTCGGCAGGGAAGAGACCCAGTACTTC. Protein product: CASSTQPVGREETQYF.

V is TRBV7-9 and J is TRBJ2-2; 10 positions agree with TRBD1. The CDR3 has 17 amino acids. Per the germline V gene, CDR1 is SEHNR and CDR2 is FQNEAQ (reference sequence). After removal of 5 bases from V and 5 bases from J, the junction contained 11 bases not matched to a gene. The CDR3, as DNA: TGTGCCAGCAGCCTCACTTCCGGGACAGGGGTTACCGGGGAGCTGTTTTTT. Translation: CASSLTSGTGVTGELFF. Looking up the rest from reference TRBV7-9 and TRBJ2-2 gives the full variable domain: DTGVSQNPRHKITKRGQNVTFRCDPISEHNRLYWYRQTLGQGPEFLTYFQNEAQLEKSRLLSDRFSAERPKGSFSTLEIQRTEQGDSAMYLCASSLTSGTGVTGELFFGEGSRLTVL.

This clone was picked up a small number of times. The chain recombines TRBV5-8 with TRBJ2-3; D possibly corresponds to TRBD2 (5 bases). V gave up 6 bases and J gave up 1 base, with 15 bases separating them. This CDR3 has 15 residues. CDR1 and CDR2 (germline): SGHTS, YDEGEE. The CDR3 DNA follows: TGTGCCAGCATGGGCAGAGGGTTCGGCACAGATACGCAGTATTTT. It specifies CASMGRGFGTDTQYF.

This clone appeared a few times. This chain uses TRBV2 with TRBJ2-2, with 7 bases aligning to TRBD1. The junction had 7 bases not matched to a gene; V was cut back by 5 bases and J by 7 bases. The CDR3 has 14 amino acids. Germline V lookup: CDR1 SNHLY, CDR2 FYNNEI. The chain's CDR3 is CASSKQGTGGELFF. The CDR3 coding sequence is TGTGCCAGCAGTAAACAGGGGACCGGCGGGGAGCTGTTTTTT.

This clone was observed many times. The chain couples TRBV13 to TRBJ2-1; TRBD2 matches 10 bases. J gave up 7 bases and V 0 bases, and 0 bases lay outside the gene matches. The CDR3 has 14 residues. Germline assignment: CDR1 PRHDT and CDR2 FYEKMQ (reference sequence). This CDR3 reads CASSLGLAGNEQFF. The CDR3 DNA follows: TGTGCCAGCAGCTTAGGACTAGCGGGGAATGAGCAGTTCTTC.

The rearrangement joins TRBV2 to TRBJ1-1, with D unclear. CDR1 and CDR2 from the germline V gene are SNHLY and FYNNEI. The CDR3 is made up of 13 amino acids. Trimming left V 7 bases short and J 1 base short, with 10 bases between. The CDR3 loop reads CASNPLPNTEAFF. The CDR3 DNA is TGTGCCAGCAATCCCCTCCCGAACACTGAAGCTTTCTTT.

V usage is TRBV30 and J usage is TRBJ1-5, with a weak D call TRBD1 (6 bases). This CDR3 region has 16 residues. V lost 0 bases and J 3 bases, leaving 15 bases between the germline ends. Germline lookup yields CDR1 GTSNPN and CDR2 SVGIG (reference sequence). CDR3 in amino acids: CAWSVPRGTPNQPQHF. The CDR3 DNA is TGTGCCTGGAGTGTTCCTCGAGGGACACCCAATCAGCCCCAGCATTTT.

The J gene is TRBJ2-1, the V gene TRBV21-1; the table's D call, TRBD1, has no DNA check behind it. TRBV21-1 is given as a pseudogene. The CDR3 contains 14 residues. CDR3 coding DNA: TGTGCCAGCCCCGAGGGGGTCCCCTACAATGAGCAGTTCTTC. Amino acid sequence: CASPEGVPYNEQFF.